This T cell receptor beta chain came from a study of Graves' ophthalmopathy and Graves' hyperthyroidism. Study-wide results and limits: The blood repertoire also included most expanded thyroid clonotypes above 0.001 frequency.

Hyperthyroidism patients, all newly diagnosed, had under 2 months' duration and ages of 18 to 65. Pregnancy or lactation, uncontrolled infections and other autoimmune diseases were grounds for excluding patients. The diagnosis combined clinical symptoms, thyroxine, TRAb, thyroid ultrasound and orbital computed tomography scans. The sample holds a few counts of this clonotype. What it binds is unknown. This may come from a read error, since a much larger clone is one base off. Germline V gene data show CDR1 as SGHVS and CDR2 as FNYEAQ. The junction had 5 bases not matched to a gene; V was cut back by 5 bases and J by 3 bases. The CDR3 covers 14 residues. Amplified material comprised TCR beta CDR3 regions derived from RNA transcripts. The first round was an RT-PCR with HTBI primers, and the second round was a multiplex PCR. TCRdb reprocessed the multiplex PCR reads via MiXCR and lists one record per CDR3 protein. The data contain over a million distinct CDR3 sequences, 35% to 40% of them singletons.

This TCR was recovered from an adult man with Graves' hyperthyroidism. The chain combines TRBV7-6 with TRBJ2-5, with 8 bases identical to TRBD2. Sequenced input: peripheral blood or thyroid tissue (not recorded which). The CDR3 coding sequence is TGTGCCAGCAGCGCACTAGCGGCAGAAGAGACCCAGTACTTC. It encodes CASSALAAEETQYF.